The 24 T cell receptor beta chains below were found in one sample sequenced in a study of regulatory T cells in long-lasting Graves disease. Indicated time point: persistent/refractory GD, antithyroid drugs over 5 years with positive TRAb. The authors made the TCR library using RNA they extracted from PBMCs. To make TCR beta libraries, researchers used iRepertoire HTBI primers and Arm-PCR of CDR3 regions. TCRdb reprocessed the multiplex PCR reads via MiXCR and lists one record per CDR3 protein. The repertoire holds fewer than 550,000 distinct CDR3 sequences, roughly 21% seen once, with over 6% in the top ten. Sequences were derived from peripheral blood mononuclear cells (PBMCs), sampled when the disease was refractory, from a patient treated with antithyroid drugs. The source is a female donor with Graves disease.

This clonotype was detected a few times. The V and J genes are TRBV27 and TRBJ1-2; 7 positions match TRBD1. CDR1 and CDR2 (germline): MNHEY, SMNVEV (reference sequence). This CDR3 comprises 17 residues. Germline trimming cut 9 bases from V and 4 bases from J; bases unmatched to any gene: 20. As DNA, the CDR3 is TGTGCCAGGCCCAGCCGGGCCAGGGGGAGTTTTAGCTATGGCTACACCTTC. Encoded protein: CARPSRARGSFSYGYTF.

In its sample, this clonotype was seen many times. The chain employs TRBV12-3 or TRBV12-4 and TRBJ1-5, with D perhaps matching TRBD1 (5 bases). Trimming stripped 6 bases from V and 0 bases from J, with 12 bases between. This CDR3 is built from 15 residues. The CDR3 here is CASSAGSSSNQPQHF. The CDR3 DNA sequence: TGTGCCAGCAGCGCAGGGAGCAGTAGCAATCAGCCCCAGCATTTT.

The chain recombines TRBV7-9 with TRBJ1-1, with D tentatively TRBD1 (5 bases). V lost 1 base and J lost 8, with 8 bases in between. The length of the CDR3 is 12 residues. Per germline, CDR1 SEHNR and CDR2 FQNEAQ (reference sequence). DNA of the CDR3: TGTGCCAGCAGCTTAGGACAGCCCGAAGCTTTCTTT. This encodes CASSLGQPEAFF.

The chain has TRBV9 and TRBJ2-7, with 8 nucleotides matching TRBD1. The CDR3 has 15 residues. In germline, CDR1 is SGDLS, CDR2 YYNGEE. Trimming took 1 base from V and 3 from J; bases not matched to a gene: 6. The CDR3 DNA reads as TGTGCCAGCAGCGTATCCGACAGGGGACTCTACGAGCAGTACTTC. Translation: CASSVSDRGLYEQYF.

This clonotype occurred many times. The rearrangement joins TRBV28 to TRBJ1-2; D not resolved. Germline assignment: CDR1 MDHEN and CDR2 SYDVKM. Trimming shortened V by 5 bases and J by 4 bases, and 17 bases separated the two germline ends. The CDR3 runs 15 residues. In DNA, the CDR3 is TGTGCCAGCAGTCCCAAAGGAGGATTCTTCTATGGCTACACCTTC. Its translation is CASSPKGGFFYGYTF.

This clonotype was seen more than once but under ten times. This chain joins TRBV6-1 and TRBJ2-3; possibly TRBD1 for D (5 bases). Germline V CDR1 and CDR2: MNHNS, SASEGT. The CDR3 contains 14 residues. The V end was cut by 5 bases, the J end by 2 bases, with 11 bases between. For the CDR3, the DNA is TGTGCCAGCAGTCCGACAGCCTCCACAGATACGCAGTATTTT. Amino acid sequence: CASSPTASTDTQYF.

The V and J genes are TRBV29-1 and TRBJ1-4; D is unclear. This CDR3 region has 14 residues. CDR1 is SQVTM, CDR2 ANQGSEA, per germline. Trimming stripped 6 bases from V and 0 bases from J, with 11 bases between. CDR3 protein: CSVELGSTNEKLFF. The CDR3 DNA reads TGCAGCGTAGAGCTAGGGTCAACTAATGAAAAACTGTTTTTT. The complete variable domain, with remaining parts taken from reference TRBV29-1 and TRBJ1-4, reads SAVISQKPSRDICQRGTSLTIQCQVDSQVTMMFWYRQQPGQSLTLIATANQGSEATYESGFVIDKFPISRPNLTFSTLTVSNMSPEDSSIYLCSVELGSTNEKLFFGSGTQLSVL.

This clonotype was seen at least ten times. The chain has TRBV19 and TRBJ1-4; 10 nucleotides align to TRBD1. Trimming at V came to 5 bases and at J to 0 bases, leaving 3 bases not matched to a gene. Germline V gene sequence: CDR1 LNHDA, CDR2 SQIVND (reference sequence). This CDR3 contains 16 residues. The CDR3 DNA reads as TGTGCCAGTAGTCCGGGACAGGGGACAACTAATGAAAAACTGTTTTTT. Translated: CASSPGQGTTNEKLFF.

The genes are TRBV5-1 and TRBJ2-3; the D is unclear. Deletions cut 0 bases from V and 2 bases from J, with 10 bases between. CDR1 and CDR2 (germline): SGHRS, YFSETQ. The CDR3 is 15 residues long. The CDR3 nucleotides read TGCGCCAGCAGCTTGGTAGGGTTACTCACAGATACGCAGTATTTT. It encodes CASSLVGLLTDTQYF.

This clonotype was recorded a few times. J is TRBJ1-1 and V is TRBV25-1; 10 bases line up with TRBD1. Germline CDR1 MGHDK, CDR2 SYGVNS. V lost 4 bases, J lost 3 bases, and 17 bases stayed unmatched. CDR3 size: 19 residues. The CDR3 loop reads CASSGTYGVTGGGYTEAFF. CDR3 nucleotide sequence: TGTGCCAGCAGTGGAACATATGGGGTGACAGGGGGCGGTTACACTGAAGCTTTCTTT.

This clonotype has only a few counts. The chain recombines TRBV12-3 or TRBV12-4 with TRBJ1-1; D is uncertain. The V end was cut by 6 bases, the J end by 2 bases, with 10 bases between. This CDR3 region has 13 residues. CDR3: CASRPEGNTEAFF. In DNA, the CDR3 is TGTGCCAGCAGACCCGAAGGAAACACTGAAGCTTTCTTT.

CDR3 protein: CASSQDLIRLAVLAKNIQYF. The CDR3 bases are TGCGCCAGCAGCCAAGATCTGATTCGGCTAGCGGTGTTAGCCAAAAACATTCAGTACTTC. The chain combines TRBV4-1 with TRBJ2-4, with TRBD2 identical over 7 bases. Trimming removed 0 bases from V and 0 bases from J; junction bases left unmatched: 14. Germline V CDR1 and CDR2: MGHRA, YSYEKL. The CDR3 extends over 20 amino acids.

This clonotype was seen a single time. The DNA of the CDR3 is TGTGCCAGTACCCCCATGGGGGCAGATAACTATGGCTACACCTTC. Amino acid sequence: CASTPMGADNYGYTF. J is TRBJ1-2 and V is TRBV19, with a possible D match to TRBD1 (6 bases). This CDR3 is 15 amino acids long. Germline assignment: CDR1 LNHDA and CDR2 SQIVND (reference sequence). Trimming took 7 bases from V and 1 from J, leaving 16 bases between them.

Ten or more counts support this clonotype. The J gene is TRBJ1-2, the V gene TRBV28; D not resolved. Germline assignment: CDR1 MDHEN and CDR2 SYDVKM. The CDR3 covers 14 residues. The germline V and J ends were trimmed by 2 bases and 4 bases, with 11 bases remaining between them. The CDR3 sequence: CASSLEAEVYGYTF. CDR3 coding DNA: TGTGCCAGCAGTTTAGAGGCGGAGGTCTATGGCTACACCTTC.

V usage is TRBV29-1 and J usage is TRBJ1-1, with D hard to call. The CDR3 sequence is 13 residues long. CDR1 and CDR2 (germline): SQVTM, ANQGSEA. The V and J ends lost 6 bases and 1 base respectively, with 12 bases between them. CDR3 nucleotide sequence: TGCAGCGTCCGGGGTCAATCGAACACTGAAGCTTTCTTT. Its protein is CSVRGQSNTEAFF.

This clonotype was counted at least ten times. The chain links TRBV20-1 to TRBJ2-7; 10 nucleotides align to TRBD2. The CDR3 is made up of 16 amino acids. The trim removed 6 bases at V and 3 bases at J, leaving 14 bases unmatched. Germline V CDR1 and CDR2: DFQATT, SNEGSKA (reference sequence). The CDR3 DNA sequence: TGCAGTGCGATCGGGGCTAGCGGGAGTTCGATCTACGAGCAGTACTTC. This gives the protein CSAIGASGSSIYEQYF.

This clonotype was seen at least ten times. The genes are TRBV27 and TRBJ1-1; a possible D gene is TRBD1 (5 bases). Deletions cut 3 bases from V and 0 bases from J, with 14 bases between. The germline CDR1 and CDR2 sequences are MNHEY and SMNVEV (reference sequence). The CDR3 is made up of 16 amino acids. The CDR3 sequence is CASSFRWGSMNTEAFF. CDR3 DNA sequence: TGTGCCAGCAGTTTCCGTTGGGGGTCCATGAACACTGAAGCTTTCTTT.

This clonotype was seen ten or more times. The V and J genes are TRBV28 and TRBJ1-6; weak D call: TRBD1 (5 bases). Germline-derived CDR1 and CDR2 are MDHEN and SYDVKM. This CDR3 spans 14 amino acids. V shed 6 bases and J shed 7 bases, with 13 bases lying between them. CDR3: CASSSAGRNSPLHF. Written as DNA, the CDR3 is TGTGCCAGCAGCTCCGCAGGGAGGAATTCACCCCTCCACTTT.

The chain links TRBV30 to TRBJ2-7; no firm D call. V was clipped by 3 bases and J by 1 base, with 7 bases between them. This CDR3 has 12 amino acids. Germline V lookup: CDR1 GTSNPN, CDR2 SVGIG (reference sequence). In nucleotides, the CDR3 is TGTGCCTGGAGGGAGATTTCCTACGAGCAGTACTTC. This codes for CAWREISYEQYF.

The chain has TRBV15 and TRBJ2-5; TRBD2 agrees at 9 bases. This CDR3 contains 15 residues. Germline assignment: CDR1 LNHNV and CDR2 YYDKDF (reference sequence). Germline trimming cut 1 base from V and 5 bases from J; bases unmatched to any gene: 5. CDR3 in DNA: TGTGCCACCAGCAGAGTTTCTAGCGGGGCTGAGACCCAGTACTTC. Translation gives CATSRVSSGAETQYF.

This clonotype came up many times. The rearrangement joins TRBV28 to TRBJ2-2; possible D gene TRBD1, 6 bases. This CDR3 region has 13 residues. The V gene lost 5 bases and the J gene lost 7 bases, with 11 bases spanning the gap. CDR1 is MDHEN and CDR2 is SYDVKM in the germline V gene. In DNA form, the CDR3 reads TGTGCCAGCAGTCTTGACAGGTTCGGGGAGCTGTTTTTT. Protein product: CASSLDRFGELFF.

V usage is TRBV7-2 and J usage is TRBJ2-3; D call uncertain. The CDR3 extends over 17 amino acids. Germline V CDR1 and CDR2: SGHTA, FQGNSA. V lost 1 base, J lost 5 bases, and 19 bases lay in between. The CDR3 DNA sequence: TGTGCCAGCAGCTTAGTTAGAGCCTCGTGGGTCGGAGATACGCAGTATTTT. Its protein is CASSLVRASWVGDTQYF. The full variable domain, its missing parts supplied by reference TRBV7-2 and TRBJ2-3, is GAGVSQSPSNKVTEKGKDVELRCDPISGHTALYWYRQSLGQGLEFLIYFQGNSAPDKSGLPSDRFSAERTGGSVSTLTIQRTQQEDSAVYLCASSLVRASWVGDTQYFGPGTRLTVL.

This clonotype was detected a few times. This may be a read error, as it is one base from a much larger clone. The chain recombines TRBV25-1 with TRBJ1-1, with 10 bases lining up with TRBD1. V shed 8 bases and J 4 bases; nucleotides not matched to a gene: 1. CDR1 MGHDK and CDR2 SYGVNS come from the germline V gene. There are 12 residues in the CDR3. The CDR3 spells CASGTGATEAFF. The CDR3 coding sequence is TGTGCCAGCGGGACAGGGGCCACTGAAGCTTTCTTT.

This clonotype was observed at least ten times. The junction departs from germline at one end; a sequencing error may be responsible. The CDR3 coding sequence is TGCAGCGCTACAGAAAACTATGGCTACACCTTC. Translation gives CSATENYGYTF. The chain joins TRBV20-1 to TRBJ1-2, with no clear D. This CDR3 has 11 amino acids. In germline, CDR1 is DFQATT, CDR2 SNEGSKA (reference sequence).